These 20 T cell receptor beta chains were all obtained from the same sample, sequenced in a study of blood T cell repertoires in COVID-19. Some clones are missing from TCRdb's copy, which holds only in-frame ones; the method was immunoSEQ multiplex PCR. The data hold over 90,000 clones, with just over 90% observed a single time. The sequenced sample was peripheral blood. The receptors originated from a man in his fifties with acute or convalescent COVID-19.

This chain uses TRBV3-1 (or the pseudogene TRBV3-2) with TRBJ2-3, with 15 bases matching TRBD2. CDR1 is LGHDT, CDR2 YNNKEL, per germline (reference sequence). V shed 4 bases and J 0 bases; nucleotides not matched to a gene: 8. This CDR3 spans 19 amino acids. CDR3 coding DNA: TGTGCCAGCAGCCCCTTTGGGACTAGCGGGAGGATCAGCACAGATACGCAGTATTTT. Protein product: CASSPFGTSGRISTDTQYF.

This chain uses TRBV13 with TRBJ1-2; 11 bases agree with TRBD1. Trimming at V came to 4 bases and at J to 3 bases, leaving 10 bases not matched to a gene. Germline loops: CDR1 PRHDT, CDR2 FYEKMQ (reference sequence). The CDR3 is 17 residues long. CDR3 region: CASSSWTGGNVDYGYTF. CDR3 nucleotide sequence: TGTGCCAGCAGCTCTTGGACAGGGGGCAATGTGGACTATGGCTACACCTTC.

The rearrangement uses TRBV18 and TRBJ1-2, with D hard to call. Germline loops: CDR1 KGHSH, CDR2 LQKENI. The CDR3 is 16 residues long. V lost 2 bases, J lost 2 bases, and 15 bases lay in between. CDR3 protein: CASSPTGGNLNYGYTF. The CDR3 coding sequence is TGTGCCAGCTCACCAACCGGAGGGAATTTAAACTATGGCTACACCTTC. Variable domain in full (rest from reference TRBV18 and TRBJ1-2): NAGVMQNPRHLVRRRGQEARLRCSPMKGHSHVYWYRQLPEEGLKFMVYLQKENIIDESGMPKERFSAEFPKEGPSILRIQQVVRGDSAAYFCASSPTGGNLNYGYTFGSGTRLTVV.

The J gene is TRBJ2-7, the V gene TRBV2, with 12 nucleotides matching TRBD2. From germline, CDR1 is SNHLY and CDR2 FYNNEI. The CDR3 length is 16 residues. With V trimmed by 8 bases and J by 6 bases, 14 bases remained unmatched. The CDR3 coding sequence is TGTGCCAGCGACGCCCAGGGGCTAGCGGGAGGGCGCGAGCAGTACTTC. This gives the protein CASDAQGLAGGREQYF.

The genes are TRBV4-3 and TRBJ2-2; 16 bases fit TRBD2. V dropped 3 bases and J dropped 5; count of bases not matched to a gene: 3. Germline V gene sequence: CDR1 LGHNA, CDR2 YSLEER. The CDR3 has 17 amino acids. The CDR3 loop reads CASSQGLAGGRTGELFF. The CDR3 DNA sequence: TGCGCCAGCAGCCAGGGACTAGCGGGAGGGAGGACCGGGGAGCTGTTTTTT.

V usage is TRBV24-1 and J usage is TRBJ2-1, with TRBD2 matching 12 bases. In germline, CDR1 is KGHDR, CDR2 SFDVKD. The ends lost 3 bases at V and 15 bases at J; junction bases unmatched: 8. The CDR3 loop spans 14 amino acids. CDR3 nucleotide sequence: TGTGCCACCAGTGATGTGACTAGCGGGAGTACGTCGTTCTTC. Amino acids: CATSDVTSGSTSFF.

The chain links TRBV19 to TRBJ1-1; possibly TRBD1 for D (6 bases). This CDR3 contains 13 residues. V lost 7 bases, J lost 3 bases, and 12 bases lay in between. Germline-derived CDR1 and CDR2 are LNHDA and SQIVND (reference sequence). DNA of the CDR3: TGTGCCAGTAATCCGACAGGTTACACTGAAGCTTTCTTT. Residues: CASNPTGYTEAFF.

The CDR3 DNA reads TGTGCCAGCAGCCAAGTTCCGGGACAGAGGGGCTATGGCTACACCTTC. Translation gives CASSQVPGQRGYGYTF. J is TRBJ1-2 and V is TRBV3-1 (or the pseudogene TRBV3-2), with 7 bases that match TRBD1. The CDR3 covers 16 residues. CDR1 LGHDT and CDR2 YNNKEL come from the germline V gene (reference sequence). Trimming at V came to 1 base and at J to 4 bases, leaving 9 bases not matched to a gene.

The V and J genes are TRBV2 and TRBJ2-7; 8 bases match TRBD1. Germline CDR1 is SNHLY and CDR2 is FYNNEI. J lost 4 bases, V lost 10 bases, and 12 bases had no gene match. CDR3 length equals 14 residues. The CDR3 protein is CANDAGQGTYEQYF. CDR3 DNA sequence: TGTGCCAACGACGCAGGACAGGGAACTTACGAGCAGTACTTC.

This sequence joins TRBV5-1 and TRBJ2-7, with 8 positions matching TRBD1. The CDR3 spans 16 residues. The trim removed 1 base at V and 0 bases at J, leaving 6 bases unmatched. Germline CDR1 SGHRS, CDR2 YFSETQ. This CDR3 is CASSLNGQGFSYEQYF. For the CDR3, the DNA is TGCGCCAGCAGCTTGAACGGACAGGGATTCTCCTACGAGCAGTACTTC. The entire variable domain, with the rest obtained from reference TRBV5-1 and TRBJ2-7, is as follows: KAGVTQTPRYLIKTRGQQVTLSCSPISGHRSVSWYQQTPGQGLQFLFEYFSETQRNKGNFPGRFSGRQFSNSRSEMNVSTLELGDSALYLCASSLNGQGFSYEQYFGPGTRLTVT.

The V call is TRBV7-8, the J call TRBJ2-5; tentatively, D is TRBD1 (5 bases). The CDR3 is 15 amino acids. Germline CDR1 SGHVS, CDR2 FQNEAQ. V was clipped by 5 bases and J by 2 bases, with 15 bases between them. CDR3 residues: CASSHAGPSQETQYF. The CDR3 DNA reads TGTGCCAGCAGCCACGCAGGGCCGTCTCAAGAGACCCAGTACTTC.

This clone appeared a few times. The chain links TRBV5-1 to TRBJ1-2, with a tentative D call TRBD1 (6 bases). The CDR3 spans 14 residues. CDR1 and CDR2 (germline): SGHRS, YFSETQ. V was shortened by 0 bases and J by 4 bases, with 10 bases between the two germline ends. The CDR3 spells CASSLEGQIYGYTF. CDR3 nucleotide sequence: TGCGCCAGCAGCTTGGAAGGACAGATCTATGGCTACACCTTC. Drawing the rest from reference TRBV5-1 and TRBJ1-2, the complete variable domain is KAGVTQTPRYLIKTRGQQVTLSCSPISGHRSVSWYQQTPGQGLQFLFEYFSETQRNKGNFPGRFSGRQFSNSRSEMNVSTLELGDSALYLCASSLEGQIYGYTFGSGTRLTVV.

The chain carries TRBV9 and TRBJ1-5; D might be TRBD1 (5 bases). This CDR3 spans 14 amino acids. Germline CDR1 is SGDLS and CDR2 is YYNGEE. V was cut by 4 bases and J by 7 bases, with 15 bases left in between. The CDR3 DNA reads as TGTGCCAGCAGCCCCCGGCAGGGAGGACAGCCCCAGCATTTT. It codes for CASSPRQGGQPQHF.

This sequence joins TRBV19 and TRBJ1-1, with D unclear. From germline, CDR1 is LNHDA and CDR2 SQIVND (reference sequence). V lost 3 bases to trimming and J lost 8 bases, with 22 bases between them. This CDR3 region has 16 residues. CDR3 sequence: CASSIISHYGIAEAFF. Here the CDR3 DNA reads TGTGCCAGTAGTATCATCAGTCATTACGGGATTGCGGAAGCTTTCTTT.

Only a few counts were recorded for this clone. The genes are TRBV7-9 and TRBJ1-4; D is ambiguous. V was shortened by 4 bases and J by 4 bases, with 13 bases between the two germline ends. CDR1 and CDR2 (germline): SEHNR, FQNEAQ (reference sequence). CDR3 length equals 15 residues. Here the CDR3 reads CASSSRTVHNEKLFF. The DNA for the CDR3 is TGTGCCAGCAGCTCAAGAACGGTCCATAATGAAAAACTGTTTTTT.

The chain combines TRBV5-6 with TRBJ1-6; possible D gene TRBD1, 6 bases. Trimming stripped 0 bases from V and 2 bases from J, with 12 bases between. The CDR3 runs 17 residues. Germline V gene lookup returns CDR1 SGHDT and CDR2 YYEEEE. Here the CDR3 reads CASSLARQDPYNSPLHF. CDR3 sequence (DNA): TGTGCCAGCAGCTTGGCCCGACAGGACCCCTATAATTCACCCCTCCACTTT.

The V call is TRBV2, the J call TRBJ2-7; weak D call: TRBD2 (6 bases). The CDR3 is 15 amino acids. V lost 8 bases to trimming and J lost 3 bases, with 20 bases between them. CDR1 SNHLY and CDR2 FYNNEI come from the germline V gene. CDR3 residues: CASALEGTVGYEQYF. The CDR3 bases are TGTGCCAGCGCTCTCGAGGGGACTGTCGGCTACGAGCAGTACTTC. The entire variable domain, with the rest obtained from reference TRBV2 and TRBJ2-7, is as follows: EPEVTQTPSHQVTQMGQEVILRCVPISNHLYFYWYRQILGQKVEFLVSFYNNEISEKSEIFDDQFSVERPDGSNFTLKIRSTKLEDSAMYFCASALEGTVGYEQYFGPGTRLTVT.

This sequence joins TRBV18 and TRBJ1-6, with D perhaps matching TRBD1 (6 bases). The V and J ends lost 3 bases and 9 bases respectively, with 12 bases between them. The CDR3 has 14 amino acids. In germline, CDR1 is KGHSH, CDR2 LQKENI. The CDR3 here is CASSPSGERSPLHF. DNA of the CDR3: TGTGCCAGCTCACCCTCAGGGGAGCGTTCACCCCTCCACTTT.

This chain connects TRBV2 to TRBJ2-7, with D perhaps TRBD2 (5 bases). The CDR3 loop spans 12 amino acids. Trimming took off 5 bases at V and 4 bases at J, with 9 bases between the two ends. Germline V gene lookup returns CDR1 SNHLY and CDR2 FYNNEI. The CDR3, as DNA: TGTGCCAGCAGTACTAGGAGTTACGAGCAGTACTTC. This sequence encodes CASSTRSYEQYF.

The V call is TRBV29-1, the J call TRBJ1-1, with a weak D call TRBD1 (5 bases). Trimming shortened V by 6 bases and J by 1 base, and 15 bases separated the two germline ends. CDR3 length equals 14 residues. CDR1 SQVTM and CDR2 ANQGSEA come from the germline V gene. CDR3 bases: TGCAGCGTCCCAGGGCAGGCGCCGAACACTGAAGCTTTCTTT. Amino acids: CSVPGQAPNTEAFF.